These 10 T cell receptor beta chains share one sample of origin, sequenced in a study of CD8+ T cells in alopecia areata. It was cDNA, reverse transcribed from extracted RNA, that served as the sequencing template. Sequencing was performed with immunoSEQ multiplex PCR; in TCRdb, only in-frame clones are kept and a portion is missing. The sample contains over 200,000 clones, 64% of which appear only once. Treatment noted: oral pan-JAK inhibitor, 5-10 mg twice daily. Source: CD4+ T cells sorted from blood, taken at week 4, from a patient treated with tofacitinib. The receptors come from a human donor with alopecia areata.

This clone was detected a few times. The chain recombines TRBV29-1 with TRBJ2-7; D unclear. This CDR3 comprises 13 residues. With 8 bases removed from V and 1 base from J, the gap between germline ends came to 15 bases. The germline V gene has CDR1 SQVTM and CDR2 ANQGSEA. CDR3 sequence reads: CSTKLFGSYEQYF. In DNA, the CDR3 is TGCAGCACCAAACTATTCGGGTCCTACGAGCAGTACTTC.

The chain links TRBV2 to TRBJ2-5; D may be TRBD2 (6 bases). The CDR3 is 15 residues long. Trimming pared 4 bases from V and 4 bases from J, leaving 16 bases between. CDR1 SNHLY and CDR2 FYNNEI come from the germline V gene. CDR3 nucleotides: TGTGCCAGCAGTGGGGGGTCGACTAGGGGAGAGACCCAGTACTTC. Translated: CASSGGSTRGETQYF.

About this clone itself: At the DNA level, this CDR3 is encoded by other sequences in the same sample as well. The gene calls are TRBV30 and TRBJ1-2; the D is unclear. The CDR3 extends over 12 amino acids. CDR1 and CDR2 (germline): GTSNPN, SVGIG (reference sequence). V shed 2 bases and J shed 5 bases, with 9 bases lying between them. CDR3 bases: TGTGCCTGGAGTCCAGGTCCTTATGGCTACACCTTC. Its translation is CAWSPGPYGYTF.

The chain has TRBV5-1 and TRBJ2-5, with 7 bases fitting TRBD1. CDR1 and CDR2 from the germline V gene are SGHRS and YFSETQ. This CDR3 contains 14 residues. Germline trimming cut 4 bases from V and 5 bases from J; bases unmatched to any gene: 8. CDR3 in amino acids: CASSQQGPQETQYF. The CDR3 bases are TGCGCCAGCAGCCAACAGGGGCCGCAGGAGACCCAGTACTTC.

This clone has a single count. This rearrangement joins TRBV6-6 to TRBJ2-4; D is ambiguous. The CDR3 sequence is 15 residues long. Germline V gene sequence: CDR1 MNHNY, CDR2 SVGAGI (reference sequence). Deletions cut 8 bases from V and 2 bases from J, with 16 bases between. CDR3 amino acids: CASGRKQVTKNIQYF. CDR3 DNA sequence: TGTGCCAGCGGGCGGAAGCAGGTGACCAAAAACATTCAGTACTTC.

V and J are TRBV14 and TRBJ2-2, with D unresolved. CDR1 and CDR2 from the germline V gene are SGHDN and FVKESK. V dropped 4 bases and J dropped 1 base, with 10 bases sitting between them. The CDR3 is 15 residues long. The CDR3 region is CASSPRRVNTGELFF. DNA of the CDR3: TGTGCCAGCAGCCCCCGACGGGTGAACACCGGGGAGCTGTTTTTT.

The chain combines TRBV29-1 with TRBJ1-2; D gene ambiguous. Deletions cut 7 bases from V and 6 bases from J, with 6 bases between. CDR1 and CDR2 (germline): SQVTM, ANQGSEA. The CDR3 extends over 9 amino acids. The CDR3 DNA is TGCAGCGAGGATGATGGCTACACCTTC. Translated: CSEDDGYTF.

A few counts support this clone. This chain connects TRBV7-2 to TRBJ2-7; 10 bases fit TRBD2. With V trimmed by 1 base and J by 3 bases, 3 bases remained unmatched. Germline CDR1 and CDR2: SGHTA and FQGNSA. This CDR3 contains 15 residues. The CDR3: CASSLVASGGYEQYF. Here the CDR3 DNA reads TGTGCCAGCAGCTTAGTGGCTAGCGGGGGCTACGAGCAGTACTTC. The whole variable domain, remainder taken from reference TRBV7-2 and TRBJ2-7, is GAGVSQSPSNKVTEKGKDVELRCDPISGHTALYWYRQSLGQGLEFLIYFQGNSAPDKSGLPSDRFSAERTGGSVSTLTIQRTQQEDSAVYLCASSLVASGGYEQYFGPGTRLTVT.

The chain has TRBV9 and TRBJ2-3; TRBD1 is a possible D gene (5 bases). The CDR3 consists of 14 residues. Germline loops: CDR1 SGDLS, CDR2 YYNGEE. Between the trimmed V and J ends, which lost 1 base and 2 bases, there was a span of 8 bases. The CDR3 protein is CASSVQGLTDTQYF. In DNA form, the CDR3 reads TGTGCCAGCAGCGTACAGGGCCTCACAGATACGCAGTATTTT.

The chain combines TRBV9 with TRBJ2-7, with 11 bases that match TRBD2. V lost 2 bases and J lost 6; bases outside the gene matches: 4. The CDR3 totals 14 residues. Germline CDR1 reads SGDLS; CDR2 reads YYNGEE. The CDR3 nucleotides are TGTGCCAGCAGCGTCACTAGCGGGGGTGGCGAGCAGTACTTC. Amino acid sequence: CASSVTSGGGEQYF.